This TCR beta chain was identified during a study of T cell repertoires in cytomegalovirus infection. Study summary: An indication of both CMV infection and matching HLA type came from public TCR beta signatures. General study points: CMV-specific TCR beta clonotypes restricted by HLA-C were the ones dominating the ex vivo response. Carriage of CMV together with the relevant HLA was identifiable through cumulative public TCR beta family frequency.

CDR1 DFQATT and CDR2 SNEGSKA come from the germline V gene (reference sequence). Between the trimmed V and J ends, which lost 3 bases and 5 bases, there was a span of 17 bases. This CDR3 spans 14 amino acids. Each CDR3 protein is one row after TCRdb ran MiXCR on the reads. The sample includes some 390,000 distinct CDR3 sequences, 15% to 20% of them seen just once. In the case of this clonotype: Its specificity is not known.

The J gene is TRBJ2-7, the V gene TRBV20-1; maybe TRBD1 (7 bases). Input material: PBMCs. The receptor was isolated from a human donor in good health (CMV status not recorded). Some clones in this sample may be carry-over from other donors' samples. This chain's CDR3 is CSARGNRGLNEQYF. In DNA form, the CDR3 reads TGCAGTGCTAGGGGCAACAGGGGACTGAACGAGCAGTACTTC.